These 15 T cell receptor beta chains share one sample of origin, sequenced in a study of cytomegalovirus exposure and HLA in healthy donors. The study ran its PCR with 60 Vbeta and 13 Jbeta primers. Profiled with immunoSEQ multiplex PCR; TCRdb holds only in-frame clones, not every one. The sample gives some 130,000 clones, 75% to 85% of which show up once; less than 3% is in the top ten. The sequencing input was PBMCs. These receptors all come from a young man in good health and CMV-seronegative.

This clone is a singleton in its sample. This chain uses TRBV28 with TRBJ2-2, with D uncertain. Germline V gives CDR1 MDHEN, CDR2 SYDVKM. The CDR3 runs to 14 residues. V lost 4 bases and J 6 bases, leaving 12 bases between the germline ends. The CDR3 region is CASSSPSLSGELFF. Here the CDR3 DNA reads TGTGCCAGCAGTTCTCCTAGTCTGTCCGGGGAGCTGTTTTTT.

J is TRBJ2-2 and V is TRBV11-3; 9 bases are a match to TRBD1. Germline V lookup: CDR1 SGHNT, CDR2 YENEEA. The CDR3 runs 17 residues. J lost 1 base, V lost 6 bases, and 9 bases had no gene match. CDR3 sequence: CASSNPPGQGNTGELFF. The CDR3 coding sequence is TGTGCCAGCAGTAACCCTCCGGGACAGGGGAACACCGGGGAGCTGTTTTTT.

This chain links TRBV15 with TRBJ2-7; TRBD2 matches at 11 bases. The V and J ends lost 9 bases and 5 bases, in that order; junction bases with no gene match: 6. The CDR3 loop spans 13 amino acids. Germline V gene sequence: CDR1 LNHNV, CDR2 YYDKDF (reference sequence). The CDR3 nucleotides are TGTGCCACGCAACTAGCGGGAGTAGACGAGCAGTACTTC. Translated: CATQLAGVDEQYF.

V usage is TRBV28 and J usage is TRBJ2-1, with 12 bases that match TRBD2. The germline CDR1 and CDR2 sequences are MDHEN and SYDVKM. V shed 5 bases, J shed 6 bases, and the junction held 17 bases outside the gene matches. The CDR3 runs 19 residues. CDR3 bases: TGTGCCAGCAGTGCCCTCCCGGGACTAGCGGGCTTAGGTGGCAATGAGCAGTTCTTC. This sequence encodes CASSALPGLAGLGGNEQFF.

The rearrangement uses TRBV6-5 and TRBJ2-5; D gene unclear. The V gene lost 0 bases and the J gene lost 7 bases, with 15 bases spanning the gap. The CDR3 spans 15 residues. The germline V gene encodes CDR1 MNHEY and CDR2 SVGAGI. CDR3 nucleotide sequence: TGTGCCAGCAGTTACTCGAACTACGGCTCGCGGACCCAGTACTTC. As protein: CASSYSNYGSRTQYF.

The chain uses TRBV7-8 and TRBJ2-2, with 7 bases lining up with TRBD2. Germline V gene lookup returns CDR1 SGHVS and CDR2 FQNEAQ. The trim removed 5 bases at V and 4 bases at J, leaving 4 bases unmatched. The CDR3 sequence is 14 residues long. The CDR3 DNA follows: TGTGCCAGCAGCCGTCCGGGAGGCACCGGGGAGCTGTTTTTT. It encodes CASSRPGGTGELFF.

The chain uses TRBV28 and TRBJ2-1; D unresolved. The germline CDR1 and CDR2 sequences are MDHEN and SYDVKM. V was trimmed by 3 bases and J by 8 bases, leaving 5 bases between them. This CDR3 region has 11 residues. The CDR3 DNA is TGTGCCAGCAGTTTGTTATATGAGCAGTTCTTC. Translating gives CASSLLYEQFF.

The CDR3 spells CASSDPRERASQETQYF. The CDR3 DNA follows: TGTGCCAGCAGTGACCCCCGGGAGAGGGCCTCTCAAGAGACCCAGTACTTC. The rearrangement joins TRBV6-4 to TRBJ2-5, with a weak D call TRBD2 (6 bases). Trimming took 2 bases from V and 2 from J, leaving 18 bases between them. Germline CDR1 MRHNA, CDR2 SNTAGT. The CDR3 contains 17 residues.

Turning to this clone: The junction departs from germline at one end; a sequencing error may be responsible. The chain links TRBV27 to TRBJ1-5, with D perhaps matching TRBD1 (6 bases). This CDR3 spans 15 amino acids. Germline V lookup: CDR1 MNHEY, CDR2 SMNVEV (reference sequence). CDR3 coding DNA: TGTGCCAGCAGTTTATCGTCTGGGGGCAATCAGCCCCAGAATTTT. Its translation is CASSLSSGGNQPQNF.

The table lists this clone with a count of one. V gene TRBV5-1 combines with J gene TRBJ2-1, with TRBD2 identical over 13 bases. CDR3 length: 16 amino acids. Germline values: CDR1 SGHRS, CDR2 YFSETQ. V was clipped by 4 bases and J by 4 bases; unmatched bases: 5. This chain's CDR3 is CASSDTSGRGYNEQFF. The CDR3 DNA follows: TGCGCCAGCAGCGACACTAGCGGGAGGGGGTACAATGAGCAGTTCTTC.

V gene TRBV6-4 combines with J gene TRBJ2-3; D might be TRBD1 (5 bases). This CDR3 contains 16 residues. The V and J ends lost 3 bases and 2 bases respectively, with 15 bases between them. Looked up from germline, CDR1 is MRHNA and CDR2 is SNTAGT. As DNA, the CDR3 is TGTGCCAGCAGTGAGAAGGGCAGGGTTCCCACAGATACGCAGTATTTT. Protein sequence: CASSEKGRVPTDTQYF.

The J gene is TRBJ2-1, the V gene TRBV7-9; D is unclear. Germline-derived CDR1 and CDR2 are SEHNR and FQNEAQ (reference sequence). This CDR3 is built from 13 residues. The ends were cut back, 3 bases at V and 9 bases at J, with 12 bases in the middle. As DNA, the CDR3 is TGTGCCAGCAGCTTCGGAGCTGCTTTTGAGCAGTTCTTC. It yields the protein CASSFGAAFEQFF.

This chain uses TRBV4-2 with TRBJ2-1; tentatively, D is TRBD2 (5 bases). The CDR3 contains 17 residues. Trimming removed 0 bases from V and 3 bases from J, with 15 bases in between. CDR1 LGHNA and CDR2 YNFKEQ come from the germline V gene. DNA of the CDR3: TGTGCCAGCAGCCAAGATCAGGCGGGTCCCATCTACAATGAGCAGTTCTTC. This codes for CASSQDQAGPIYNEQFF.

The CDR3 loop is CASSERGRAYEQYF. The CDR3 DNA is TGTGCCAGCAGTGAACGCGGGAGGGCCTACGAGCAGTACTTC. The J gene is TRBJ2-5, the V gene TRBV2; 9 bases align to TRBD2. The closer fit of TRBJ2-7 to the DNA end suggests the J call may be wrong. The CDR3 length is 14 residues. CDR1 SNHLY and CDR2 FYNNEI come from the germline V gene.

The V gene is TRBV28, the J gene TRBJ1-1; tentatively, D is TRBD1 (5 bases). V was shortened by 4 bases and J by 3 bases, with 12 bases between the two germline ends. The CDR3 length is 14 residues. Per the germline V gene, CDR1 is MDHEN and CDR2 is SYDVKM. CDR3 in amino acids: CASSSSQGDTEAFF. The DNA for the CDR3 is TGTGCCAGCAGTTCATCCCAGGGTGACACTGAAGCTTTCTTT.